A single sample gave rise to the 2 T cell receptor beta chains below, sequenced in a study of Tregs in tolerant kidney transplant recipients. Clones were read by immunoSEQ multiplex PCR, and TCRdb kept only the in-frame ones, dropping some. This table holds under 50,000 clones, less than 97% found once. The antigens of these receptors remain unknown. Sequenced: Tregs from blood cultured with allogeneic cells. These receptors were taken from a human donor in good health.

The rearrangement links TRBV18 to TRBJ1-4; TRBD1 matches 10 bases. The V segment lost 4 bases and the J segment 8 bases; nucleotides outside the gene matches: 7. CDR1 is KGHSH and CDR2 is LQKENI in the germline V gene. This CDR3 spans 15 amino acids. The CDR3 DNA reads TGTGCCAGCTCACGCGGGACAGGGGATCGCGAAAAACTGTTTTTT. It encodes CASSRGTGDREKLFF.

The CDR3 region has the DNA TGTGCCAGTAGTATAAGACAGGTCGCAGATACGCAGTATTTT. The encoded protein is CASSIRQVADTQYF. The gene calls are TRBV19 and TRBJ2-3; tentatively, D is TRBD1 (6 bases). CDR3 size: 14 residues. CDR1 and CDR2 (germline): LNHDA, SQIVND (reference sequence). Trimming removed 2 bases from V and 4 bases from J, with 10 bases in between.